Below, one T cell receptor beta chain is given with its context. In the study's own analysis: Reference gene primer amplification yielded estimated nucleated cell counts. Assay: immunoSEQ multiplex PCR; the TCRdb copy retains only in-frame clones and omits some. V and J calls plus clone size are reproduced from that table; the DNA served to infer D and trimming. The sample consists of roughly 98,000 clones, less than 85% of them appearing once. The source of the sample is a study of blood T cell repertoires in COVID-19. The wider study: Researchers got acute and convalescent COVID-19 samples from the United States, Italy and Spain. T cells, B-cell-depleted T cells, or PBMCs supplied cDNA or gDNA.

The length of the CDR3 is 15 residues. Per germline, CDR1 SGHTS and CDR2 YDEGEE. After removal of 2 bases from V and 5 bases from J, the junction contained 5 bases not matched to a gene. This TCR derives from a man aged 65 to 79 with active or convalescent COVID-19. Sequences were obtained from peripheral blood. J is TRBJ2-1 and V is TRBV5-8, with TRBD1 matching 9 bases. This CDR3 is CASSLTGGGHNEQFF. CDR3 DNA sequence: TGTGCCAGCAGCTTAACAGGGGGCGGGCACAATGAGCAGTTCTTC.